This note documents a single T cell receptor (beta chain) sequence. Its antigen remains unknown. The data were obtained in a study of cytomegalovirus exposure and HLA in healthy donors. At the level of the study: A later analysis reported the same platform for the 120 validation repertoires and the 666 first-cohort repertoires.

Whole-study results and caveats: The TCR clusters that emerged in the first cohort tended, a later analysis found, to co-occur in the 110 or so validation repertoires. Generally TCR sequences proved uncommon, though certain public TCRs appeared in numerous donors.

Some clones are missing from TCRdb's copy, which holds only in-frame ones; the method was immunoSEQ multiplex PCR. The table shows around 350,000 clones, with just over 85% occurring only once. Material: PBMCs. The source is a woman in her late teens or twenties in good health and CMV-seronegative.

CDR3 in amino acids: CASSQDRDSNQPQHF. As DNA, the CDR3 is TGCGCCAGCAGCCAAGACAGGGATTCGAATCAGCCCCAGCATTTT. The V gene is TRBV4-1, the J gene TRBJ1-5; the D gene is possibly TRBD1 (5 bases). Deletions cut 0 bases from V and 4 bases from J, with 10 bases between. The CDR3 spans 15 residues. The germline gives CDR1 MGHRA, CDR2 YSYEKL.